The 18 T cell receptor beta chains below all came from one sample that was sequenced in a study of T-cell memory formation after mild COVID-19. TCRdb reanalysed the 5' RACE reads using MiXCR and keeps one entry per CDR3 protein. The sample holds a few hundred thousand distinct CDR3 sequences; around 28% are singletons and the top ten take about 14%. The specimen was PBMCs or a T cell subset sorted from them (not recorded which). The receptors stem from an adult woman who had mild COVID-19 (a few samples of this study predate the infection). Cell type and time point are not known.

This clonotype showed up just a few times. This chain uses TRBV7-6 with TRBJ2-7; TRBD2 matches 9 bases. V lost 5 bases and J lost 3; bases outside the gene matches: 8. The CDR3 runs to 15 residues. Germline-derived CDR1 and CDR2 are SGHVS and FNYEAQ. The CDR3 bases are TGTGCCAGCAGCCTAGGACTAGCGCCTTTCTACGAGCAGTACTTC. Translation: CASSLGLAPFYEQYF.

The rearrangement uses TRBV30 and TRBJ1-5; D gene uncertain. The CDR3 spans 15 residues. Trimming took 0 bases from V and 3 from J, leaving 12 bases between them. CDR1 GTSNPN and CDR2 SVGIG come from the germline V gene (reference sequence). The CDR3 DNA sequence: TGTGCCTGGAGTGTAAAAGGGTCGGCCAATCAGCCCCAGCATTTT. It translates to CAWSVKGSANQPQHF.

The chain links TRBV20-1 to TRBJ1-1, with TRBD1 as a possible D gene (5 bases). CDR1 DFQATT and CDR2 SNEGSKA come from the germline V gene (reference sequence). The V end was cut by 3 bases, the J end by 0 bases, with 14 bases between. This CDR3 has 15 amino acids. The CDR3 protein is CSARRQPRLNTEAFF. In DNA form, the CDR3 reads TGCAGTGCTAGGAGACAGCCTAGGCTGAACACTGAAGCTTTCTTT.

This chain links TRBV7-9 with TRBJ1-5; D gene unclear. The V end lost 5 bases, the J end lost 6 bases, and 14 bases lay between the germline ends. The CDR3 spans 14 residues. Germline V gene data show CDR1 as SEHNR and CDR2 as FQNEAQ (reference sequence). This CDR3 is CASSDQNGAQPQHF. The CDR3 DNA reads TGTGCCAGCAGCGACCAGAACGGAGCTCAGCCCCAGCATTTT.

In its sample, this clonotype was seen a few times. J is TRBJ2-1 and V is TRBV7-2; 9 nucleotides line up with TRBD2. Germline V gene lookup returns CDR1 SGHTA and CDR2 FQGNSA. The CDR3 consists of 19 residues. With 1 base clipped from V and 0 bases from J, the junction kept 10 bases outside the gene matches. The CDR3 here is CASSLGFLAGPSSYNEQFF. The CDR3, as DNA: TGTGCCAGCAGCTTAGGATTTCTAGCGGGGCCCAGCTCCTACAATGAGCAGTTCTTC.

This clonotype was seen only a few times. This sequence joins TRBV2 and TRBJ2-3; no clear D gene. Germline CDR1 and CDR2: SNHLY and FYNNEI. The V gene lost 6 bases and the J gene lost 6 bases, with 10 bases spanning the gap. This CDR3 comprises 12 residues. CDR3 in DNA: TGTGCCAGCAGGAGACTGGACGATACGCAGTATTTT. Amino acids: CASRRLDDTQYF.

This clonotype was seen a handful of times. This chain uses TRBV10-3 with TRBJ2-3, with a possible D match to TRBD1 (5 bases). This CDR3 spans 15 amino acids. V gave up 2 bases and J gave up 0 bases, with 9 bases separating them. CDR1 is ENHRY and CDR2 is SYGVKD in the germline V gene. The CDR3 bases are TGTGCCATCAGTGAGGCAGGGTCGAGCACAGATACGCAGTATTTT. This codes for CAISEAGSSTDTQYF.

This clonotype was observed a few times. The CDR3 bases are TGCAGCGTAGATGACTCTTACAATGAGCAGTTCTTC. Translating gives CSVDDSYNEQFF. The V and J genes are TRBV29-1 and TRBJ2-1, with D unresolved. The CDR3 spans 12 residues. Germline V gives CDR1 SQVTM, CDR2 ANQGSEA. Between the trimmed V and J ends, which lost 6 bases and 4 bases, there was a span of 10 bases.

The V gene is TRBV10-3, the J gene TRBJ1-5, with a tentative D call TRBD1 (5 bases). The germline V gene has CDR1 ENHRY and CDR2 SYGVKD. This CDR3 has 13 residues. Trimming left V 6 bases short and J 5 bases short, with 11 bases between. The CDR3 loop is CAISAKGDQPQHF. As DNA, the CDR3 is TGTGCCATCAGCGCTAAAGGGGATCAGCCCCAGCATTTT.

This chain's CDR3 is CATWPGSSGNTIYF. The CDR3 DNA follows: TGTGCCACTTGGCCAGGCAGCTCTGGAAACACCATATATTTT. This chain links TRBV15 with TRBJ1-3; D is unclear. V lost 9 bases and J 0 bases, leaving 12 bases between the germline ends. This CDR3 spans 14 amino acids. CDR1 and CDR2 from the germline V gene are LNHNV and YYDKDF (reference sequence).

V gene TRBV5-4 combines with J gene TRBJ2-1; D not certain. The germline V gene has CDR1 SGHNT and CDR2 YYREEE (reference sequence). V was pared by 0 bases and J by 6 bases, with 13 bases between. CDR3 length: 15 amino acids. CDR3 region: CASSLGAESGNEQFF. CDR3 in DNA: TGTGCCAGCAGCTTGGGGGCTGAGTCCGGCAATGAGCAGTTCTTC.

The rearrangement links TRBV7-6 to TRBJ2-3; D is unresolved. The CDR3 is made up of 16 amino acids. The germline CDR1 and CDR2 sequences are SGHVS and FNYEAQ. The V end lost 4 bases, the J end lost 1 base, and 15 bases lay between the germline ends. The CDR3 region is CASSSGPNLGTDTQYF. DNA of the CDR3: TGTGCCAGCAGCTCTGGGCCTAACCTCGGCACAGATACGCAGTATTTT.

The chain has TRBV20-1 and TRBJ2-3, with 8 positions matching TRBD2. The CDR3 totals 15 residues. J was trimmed by 2 bases and V by 6 bases; bases with no gene match: 10. Per germline, CDR1 DFQATT and CDR2 SNEGSKA (reference sequence). The CDR3 sequence is CSARTAGANTDTQYF. The CDR3 region has the DNA TGCAGTGCAAGGACAGCGGGGGCCAACACAGATACGCAGTATTTT.

This clonotype was found a few times. CDR3 nucleotide sequence: TGCGCCAGCAGCCAAGATCGGGCGATACTAGCGGGAGACTCATCGAAAGAGACCCAGTACTTC. This sequence encodes CASSQDRAILAGDSSKETQYF. J is TRBJ2-5 and V is TRBV4-3; 11 bases agree with TRBD2. Germline V gene sequence: CDR1 LGHNA, CDR2 YSLEER. V lost 0 bases to trimming and J lost 3 bases; unmatched junction nucleotides: 18. This CDR3 has 21 amino acids.

V usage is TRBV2 and J usage is TRBJ1-5; D is perhaps TRBD1 (5 bases). This CDR3 comprises 12 residues. Germline V gives CDR1 SNHLY, CDR2 FYNNEI. V was clipped by 8 bases and J by 6 bases, with 11 bases between them. The CDR3 sequence is CASQAGSQPQHF. The CDR3 DNA follows: TGTGCCAGCCAGGCAGGGAGTCAGCCCCAGCATTTT.

The sample holds a few counts of this clonotype. One end of the junction is discordant with germline, which a read error may explain. This chain links TRBV7-9 with TRBJ2-5; 10 bases align to TRBD1. Germline CDR1 and CDR2: SEHNR and FQNEAQ (reference sequence). The CDR3 contains 16 residues. The DNA of the CDR3 is TGTGCCAGCACCTTAGGCGACAGGGGGCTCCAAGAGACCCAGTACTTC. Residues: CASTLGDRGLQETQYF.

The genes are TRBV9 and TRBJ2-2, with 8 bases fitting TRBD2. CDR1 and CDR2 (germline): SGDLS, YYNGEE. CDR3 size: 17 residues. V shed 6 bases and J 0 bases; nucleotides not matched to a gene: 10. The CDR3 region is CASTPRGGASNTGELFF. The CDR3 nucleotides are TGTGCCAGCACCCCACGGGGGGGGGCCTCGAACACCGGGGAGCTGTTTTTT.

The rearrangement joins TRBV19 to TRBJ2-1, with 9 positions matching TRBD2. The germline gives CDR1 LNHDA, CDR2 SQIVND (reference sequence). Trimming removed 6 bases from V and 7 bases from J; junction bases left unmatched: 7. This CDR3 has 14 residues. CDR3 nucleotides: TGTGCCAGTAGGGACCTAGCGGGGAAAAATGAGCAGTTCTTC. Residues: CASRDLAGKNEQFF.